Below, 15 T cell receptor beta chains from the same sample are listed, as sequenced in a study of blood T cell repertoires in COVID-19 (dated by TCRdb to between 2020 and 2021). The method was the immunoSEQ multiplex PCR assay. TCRdb retrieved this table from immuneACCESS and kept in-frame rearrangements only. Not all clones are present; in checked studies, unresolved V genes account for under half, and no reason is known for the remainder. For this sample there are about 76,000 clones; approximately 88% appear just once. 5.8% of the sample goes to the ten largest clones. The sequencing sample was made of peripheral blood. The source is a man in his fifties or sixties with active COVID-19.

The gene calls are TRBV6-6 and TRBJ2-1; 7 positions agree with TRBD1. CDR3 size: 11 residues. Trimming removed 8 bases from V and 8 bases from J; junction bases left unmatched: 3. Per the germline V gene, CDR1 is MNHNY and CDR2 is SVGAGI (reference sequence). The CDR3, as DNA: TGTGCCAGCCGAGGGGGCGATGAGCAGTTCTTC. It translates to CASRGGDEQFF.

V and J are TRBV7-2 and TRBJ1-1; TRBD1 agrees at 11 bases. CDR1 is SGHTA, CDR2 FQGNSA, per germline. The CDR3 consists of 15 residues. With 0 bases clipped from V and 6 bases from J, the junction kept 3 bases outside the gene matches. CDR3 DNA sequence: TGTGCCAGCAGCTTAGCCCCGGGACAGGGGGCTGAAGCTTTCTTT. This encodes CASSLAPGQGAEAFF.

The chain combines TRBV7-8 with TRBJ1-2; D remains unclear. The germline V gene encodes CDR1 SGHVS and CDR2 FQNEAQ. The V end lost 5 bases, the J end lost 8 bases, and 12 bases lay between the germline ends. The CDR3 length is 12 residues. DNA of the CDR3: TGTGCCAGCAGCCCCCCCGAAGCCGGCTACACCTTC. This codes for CASSPPEAGYTF.

CDR3 bases: TGTGCCAGCAGCCGATATAGCGGGGGGTCCTACGAGCAGTACTTC. Its translation is CASSRYSGGSYEQYF. The V call is TRBV7-9, the J call TRBJ2-7; 10 positions match TRBD2. V lost 5 bases to trimming and J lost 1 base; unmatched junction nucleotides: 5. Looked up from germline, CDR1 is SEHNR and CDR2 is FQNEAQ (reference sequence). The CDR3 is 15 amino acids.

V is TRBV7-9 and J is TRBJ1-3; D is perhaps TRBD1 (5 bases). Trimming shortened V by 3 bases and J by 7 bases, and 10 bases separated the two germline ends. The V gene's germline CDR1 is SEHNR and CDR2 FQNEAQ (reference sequence). The CDR3 runs 13 residues. For the CDR3, the DNA is TGTGCCAGCAGCTTTCAGGGTACGAACACCATATATTTT. This encodes CASSFQGTNTIYF. Full variable domain (missing parts from reference TRBV7-9 and TRBJ1-3): DTGVSQNPRHKITKRGQNVTFRCDPISEHNRLYWYRQTLGQGPEFLTYFQNEAQLEKSRLLSDRFSAERPKGSFSTLEIQRTEQGDSAMYLCASSFQGTNTIYFGEGSWLTVV.

CDR3 sequence reads: CASGRGTIRSGTDTQYF. The CDR3 DNA reads as TGTGCCAGCGGCAGAGGGACTATACGAAGCGGCACAGATACGCAGTATTTT. The chain is built from TRBV28 and TRBJ2-3, with TRBD2 matching 7 bases. The germline V gene has CDR1 MDHEN and CDR2 SYDVKM. The CDR3 length is 17 residues. V shed 8 bases and J 1 base; nucleotides not matched to a gene: 15.

The chain combines TRBV6-1 with TRBJ1-6; tentative D call: TRBD1 (6 bases). This CDR3 is built from 15 residues. Germline CDR1 reads MNHNS; CDR2 reads SASEGT. Trimming stripped 2 bases from V and 5 bases from J, with 10 bases between. CDR3: CASSEFGGHNSPLHF. The CDR3 nucleotides are TGTGCCAGCAGTGAATTCGGGGGGCATAATTCACCCCTCCACTTT.

The V and J genes are TRBV7-9 and TRBJ1-4; TRBD1 matches 8 bases. V lost 5 bases and J lost 14; bases outside the gene matches: 16. Germline lookup yields CDR1 SEHNR and CDR2 FQNEAQ (reference sequence). This CDR3 is 15 amino acids long. The CDR3 is CASSRGQGQGKMLFF. The CDR3 coding sequence is TGTGCCAGCAGCCGCGGACAGGGCCAGGGGAAAATGCTGTTTTTT.

The genes are TRBV5-1 and TRBJ2-2; 8 nucleotides line up with TRBD1. The germline CDR1 and CDR2 sequences are SGHRS and YFSETQ. Germline trimming cut 3 bases from V and 13 bases from J; bases unmatched to any gene: 5. The CDR3 spans 12 residues. CDR3 sequence reads: CASSSTGEGLFF. Here the CDR3 DNA reads TGCGCCAGCAGCTCGACAGGGGAAGGGCTGTTTTTT.

The rearrangement uses TRBV7-9 and TRBJ2-5; D is unresolved. V was pared by 1 base and J by 0 bases, with 9 bases between. CDR1 and CDR2 from the germline V gene are SEHNR and FQNEAQ (reference sequence). The CDR3 is 15 amino acids. The CDR3 sequence is CASSLEARNQETQYF. The CDR3 DNA reads as TGTGCCAGCAGCTTAGAGGCTAGAAACCAAGAGACCCAGTACTTC.

The chain combines TRBV5-1 with TRBJ2-6; D uncertain. The CDR3 covers 17 residues. Looked up from germline, CDR1 is SGHRS and CDR2 is YFSETQ. Trimming stripped 4 bases from V and 8 bases from J, with 22 bases between. CDR3 residues: CASSPDRTGLGTNVLTF. CDR3 nucleotide sequence: TGCGCCAGCAGCCCTGACCGAACTGGGCTGGGTACCAACGTCCTGACTTTC.

This chain joins TRBV7-2 and TRBJ2-7; unclear D gene. Between the trimmed V and J ends, which lost 5 bases and 0 bases, there was a span of 11 bases. Germline-derived CDR1 and CDR2 are SGHTA and FQGNSA. This CDR3 region has 14 residues. The CDR3 DNA reads as TGTGCCAGCAGCCCTCCTCCTTTCTCCTACGAGCAGTACTTC. Residues: CASSPPPFSYEQYF.

This chain connects TRBV5-1 to TRBJ1-2; 7 bases are shared with TRBD1. With 3 bases clipped from V and 8 bases from J, the junction kept 4 bases outside the gene matches. The CDR3 is made up of 12 amino acids. Germline V CDR1 and CDR2: SGHRS, YFSETQ. The CDR3 region has the DNA TGCGCCAGCAGCTGGGACAGCCTGGGCTACACCTTC. The encoded protein is CASSWDSLGYTF.

V and J are TRBV5-5 and TRBJ1-2; TRBD1 is a possible D gene (6 bases). The CDR3 is made up of 15 amino acids. Germline V gene data show CDR1 as SGHKS and CDR2 as YYEKEE (reference sequence). Trimming cost V 4 bases and J 6 bases, with 19 bases left between them. In DNA, the CDR3 is TGTGCCAGCAGCCAATGGACAGTGAGGGTCCATGGCTACACCTTC. Protein: CASSQWTVRVHGYTF.

The chain's CDR3 is CASSLASRAFF. The CDR3 DNA is TGCGCCAGCAGCTTGGCAAGTAGAGCTTTCTTT. The rearrangement uses TRBV5-1 and TRBJ1-1, with D unresolved. CDR1 and CDR2 (germline): SGHRS, YFSETQ. Trimming left V 0 bases short and J 10 bases short, with 7 bases between. The CDR3 is 11 amino acids.